A selection of T cell receptor beta chains follows, all from one sample in a study of blood T cells in healthy people across ages. TCRdb passed the 5' RACE reads through MiXCR, listing each CDR3 protein once. The table has roughly 800,000 distinct CDR3 sequences, 25% seen once. These data were also reused for a study on T cells of mothers and their children.

The material sequenced was blood. These receptors all stem from a boy younger than 18 in good health. CDR3s include the opening cysteine and the closing phenylalanine or tryptophan. A D gene is named only where the DNA matches it firmly. Some rows have no size entry. The others give once, few or many, or a class for an expanded clone.

D gene	V gene	J gene	clone size	CDR3 protein	CDR3 DNA
.	TRBV24-1	TRBJ2-7	.	CATSDHTEGRKQYF	TGTGCCACCAGTGATCACACCGAAGGAAGGAAGCAGTACTTC
TRBD1	TRBV5-8	TRBJ1-5	few	CASEGQGLPSQPQHF	TGTGCCAGTGAGGGACAGGGCCTTCCCAGCCAGCCCCAGCATTTT
.	TRBV28	TRBJ2-7	few	CASMGGLATYEQYF	TGTGCCAGCATGGGGGGCCTAGCTACCTACGAGCAGTACTTC
.	TRBV7-8	TRBJ2-3	few	CASSLGGFTDTQYF	TGTGCCAGCAGCTTAGGGGGATTTACAGATACGCAGTATTTT
TRBD2	TRBV20-1	TRBJ2-1	.	CSARRLAGVVEGEQFF	TGCAGTGCTAGGCGACTAGCGGGAGTAGTCGAGGGAGAGCAGTTCTTC
TRBD2	TRBV3-1	TRBJ2-1	few	CASSRRLAREQFF	TGTGCCAGCAGCCGCAGACTAGCCCGGGAGCAGTTCTTC
TRBD2	TRBV7-9	TRBJ2-7	few	CASTPGGAYEQYF	TGTGCCAGCACTCCGGGGGGGGCCTACGAGCAGTACTTC
.	TRBV30	TRBJ2-3	.	CAWTVGTDTQYF	TGTGCCTGGACCGTAGGGACAGATACGCAGTATTTT
.	TRBV21-1	TRBJ2-4	few	CASSNEVVLAKNIQYF	TGTGCCAGCAGCAACGAAGTAGTCCTAGCCAAAAACATTCAGTACTTC
.	TRBV29-1	TRBJ2-7	few	CSVETIQYEQYF	TGCAGCGTTGAAACAATTCAGTACGAGCAGTACTTC
.	TRBV5-6	TRBJ2-7	few	CASYPYGTAYEQYF	TGTGCCAGCTACCCGTACGGGACGGCCTACGAGCAGTACTTC
.	TRBV7-8	TRBJ1-1	few	CASSLEATTNTEAFF	TGTGCCAGCAGCTTAGAAGCAACTACGAATACTGAAGCTTTCTTT
.	TRBV9	TRBJ1-2	few	CASSEGGRLYGYTF	TGTGCCAGCAGCGAGGGGGGGAGACTCTATGGCTACACCTTC
TRBD2	TRBV29-1	TRBJ2-5	.	CSVEWVAGIQETQYF	TGCAGCGTTGAATGGGTAGCGGGGATTCAAGAGACCCAGTACTTC
TRBD1	TRBV28	TRBJ2-7	few	CASSLFIGFRDRGYEQYF	TGTGCCAGCAGTTTATTCATCGGGTTCCGGGACAGGGGGTACGAGCAGTACTTC
.	TRBV12-3/TRBV12-4	TRBJ1-6	.	CASSLRGPSVSPLHF	TGTGCCAGCAGTTTACGGGGACCCAGCGTTTCGCCCCTCCACTTT
TRBD2	TRBV7-9	TRBJ2-1	.	CASSVLSGNYNEQFF	TGTGCCAGCAGCGTTCTGAGCGGGAACTACAATGAGCAGTTCTTC
.	TRBV6-1	TRBJ2-7	.	CAGGYEQYF	TGTGCTGGGGGGTACGAGCAGTACTTC
.	TRBV4-2	TRBJ1-4	few	CASSPRDEKLFF	TGTGCCAGCAGCCCCCGGGATGAAAAACTGTTTTTT
.	TRBV5-5	TRBJ1-6	.	CASSPLWDGISSPLHF	TGTGCCAGCAGCCCCCTTTGGGACGGCATTTCTTCACCCCTCCACTTT